This T cell receptor (beta chain) was captured by sequencing in a study of identical twins. Each CDR3 protein is one row after TCRdb ran MiXCR on the 5' RACE reads. The data hold around 250,000 distinct CDR3 sequences, with 6.5% observed a single time. This clonotype occurred a few times. In every case, the donor was a healthy Caucasian. These data also formed part of another study, on T cells expressing NK-cell markers.

Sequenced material: CD8+ T cells sorted from blood. The sequence was obtained from a woman aged 18-29 years in good health.

The CDR3 DNA reads TGTGCCAGCAGCCCGGACAGGGCTGAACTAGCGTTCTCTGGGGCCAACGTCCTGACTTTC. Amino acids: CASSPDRAELAFSGANVLTF. The chain employs TRBV11-2 and TRBJ2-6; possibly TRBD1 for D (8 bases). Germline V gene sequence: CDR1 SGHAT, CDR2 FQNNGV. V lost 5 bases, J lost 0 bases, and 23 bases lay in between. CDR3 length: 20 amino acids.